This T cell receptor beta chain stems from a study of T cell responses to AZD1222 COVID-19 vaccine. Study-level findings and limits: Seropositive status at baseline applied to only six AZD1222 recipients. Spike as a whole was targeted by vaccine-associated CD4 TCRs, dominant at 160-218 and 743-854.

In germline, CDR1 is SGDLS, CDR2 YYNGEE. V lost 3 bases, J lost 5 bases, and 5 bases stayed unmatched. This CDR3 has 15 amino acids. Note on this clone: No antigen is known for it.

Only in-frame clones appear in the TCRdb table, and some are missing; sequencing was by immunoSEQ multiplex PCR. This table holds nearly 110,000 clones, about 85% found once. The study pooled second doses at about 4 or about 12 weeks. Sequences were derived from peripheral blood, sampled 28 days after the second AZD1222 dose. The receptor's source is an adult who received the AZD1222 COVID-19 vaccine. The V gene is TRBV9, the J gene TRBJ2-2; 9 bases align to TRBD1. The CDR3 DNA reads TGTGCCAGCAGCGGGACAGGGGCGCAGACCGGGGAGCTGTTTTTT. It encodes CASSGTGAQTGELFF.